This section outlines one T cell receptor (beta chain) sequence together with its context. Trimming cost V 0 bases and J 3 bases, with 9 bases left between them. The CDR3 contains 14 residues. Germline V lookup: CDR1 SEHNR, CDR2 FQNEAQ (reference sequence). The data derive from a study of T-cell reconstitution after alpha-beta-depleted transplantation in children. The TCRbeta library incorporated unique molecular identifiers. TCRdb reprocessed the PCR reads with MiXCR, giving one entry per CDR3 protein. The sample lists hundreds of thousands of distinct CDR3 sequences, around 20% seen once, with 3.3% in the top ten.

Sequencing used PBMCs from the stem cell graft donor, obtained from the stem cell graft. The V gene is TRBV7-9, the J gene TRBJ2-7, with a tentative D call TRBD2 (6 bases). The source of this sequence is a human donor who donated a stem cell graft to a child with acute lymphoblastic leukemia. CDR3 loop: CASSLAGGHYEQYF. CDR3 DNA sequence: TGTGCCAGCAGCTTAGCGGGAGGCCACTACGAGCAGTACTTC. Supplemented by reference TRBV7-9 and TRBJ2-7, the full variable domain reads DTGVSQNPRHKITKRGQNVTFRCDPISEHNRLYWYRQTLGQGPEFLTYFQNEAQLEKSRLLSDRFSAERPKGSFSTLEIQRTEQGDSAMYLCASSLAGGHYEQYFGPGTRLTVT.